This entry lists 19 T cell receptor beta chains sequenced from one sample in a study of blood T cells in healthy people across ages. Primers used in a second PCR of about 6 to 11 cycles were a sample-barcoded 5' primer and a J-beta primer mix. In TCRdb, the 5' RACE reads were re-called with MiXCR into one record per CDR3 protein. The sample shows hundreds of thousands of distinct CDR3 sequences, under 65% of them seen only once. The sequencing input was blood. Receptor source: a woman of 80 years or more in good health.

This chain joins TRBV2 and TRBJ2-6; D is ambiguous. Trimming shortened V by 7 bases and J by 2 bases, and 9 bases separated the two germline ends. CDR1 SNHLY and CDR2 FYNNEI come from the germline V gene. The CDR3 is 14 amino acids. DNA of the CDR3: TGTGCCAGCATTAGGGTAGCTGGGGCCAACGTCCTGACTTTC. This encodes CASIRVAGANVLTF.

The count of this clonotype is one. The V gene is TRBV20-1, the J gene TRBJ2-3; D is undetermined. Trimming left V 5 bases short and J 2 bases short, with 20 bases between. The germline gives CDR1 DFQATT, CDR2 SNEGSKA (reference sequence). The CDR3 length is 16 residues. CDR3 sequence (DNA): TGCAGTGCTCCAAGCGCCGGGCAGGTCCTCACAGATACGCAGTATTTT. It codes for CSAPSAGQVLTDTQYF.

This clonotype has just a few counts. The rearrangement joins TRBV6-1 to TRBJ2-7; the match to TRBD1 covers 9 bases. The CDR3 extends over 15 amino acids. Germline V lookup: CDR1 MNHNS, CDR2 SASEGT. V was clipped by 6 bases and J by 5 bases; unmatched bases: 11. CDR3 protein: CASRPPGQGLDEQYF. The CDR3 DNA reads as TGTGCCAGCAGACCTCCGGGACAGGGCCTCGACGAGCAGTACTTC.

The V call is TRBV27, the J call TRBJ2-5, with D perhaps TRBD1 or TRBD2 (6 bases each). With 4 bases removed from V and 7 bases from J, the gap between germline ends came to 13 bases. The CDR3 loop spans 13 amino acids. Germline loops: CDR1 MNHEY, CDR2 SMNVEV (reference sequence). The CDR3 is CASSSRGLWTQYF. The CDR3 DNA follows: TGTGCCAGCAGTTCCCGGGGGCTTTGGACCCAGTACTTC.

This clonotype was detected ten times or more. CDR3 nucleotides: TGTGCCAGCAGAGAAGGCCCGAAGGAGACCCAGTACTTC. It codes for CASREGPKETQYF. The chain links TRBV25-1 to TRBJ2-5, with no clear D. The CDR3 runs to 13 residues. The V and J ends lost 6 bases and 5 bases respectively, with 13 bases between them. Germline CDR1 reads MGHDK; CDR2 reads SYGVNS.

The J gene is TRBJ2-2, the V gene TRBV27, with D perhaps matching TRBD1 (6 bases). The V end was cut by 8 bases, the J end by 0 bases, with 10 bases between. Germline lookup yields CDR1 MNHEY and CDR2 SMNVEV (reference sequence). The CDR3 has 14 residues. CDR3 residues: CASRGTTNTGELFF. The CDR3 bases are TGTGCCAGCCGAGGGACAACGAACACCGGGGAGCTGTTTTTT.

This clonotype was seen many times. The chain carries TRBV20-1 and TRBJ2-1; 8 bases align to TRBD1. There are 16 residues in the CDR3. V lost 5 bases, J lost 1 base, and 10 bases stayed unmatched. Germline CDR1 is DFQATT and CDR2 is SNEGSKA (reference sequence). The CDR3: CSAGVDRGPSYNEQFF. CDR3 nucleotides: TGCAGTGCTGGGGTCGACAGGGGACCTTCCTACAATGAGCAGTTCTTC.

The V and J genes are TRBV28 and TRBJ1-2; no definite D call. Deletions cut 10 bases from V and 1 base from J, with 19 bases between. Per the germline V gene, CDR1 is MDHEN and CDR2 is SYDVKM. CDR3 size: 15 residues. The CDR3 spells CATRSPRRHNYGYTF. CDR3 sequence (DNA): TGTGCCACCCGTTCCCCGAGGCGCCATAACTATGGCTACACCTTC.

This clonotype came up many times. The CDR3 DNA reads as TGTGCCAGCAGCTTAGGGACCACGTACCAAGAGACCCAGTACTTC. Protein product: CASSLGTTYQETQYF. V gene TRBV7-9 combines with J gene TRBJ2-5; D ambiguous. CDR3 length: 15 residues. Germline V CDR1 and CDR2: SEHNR, FQNEAQ (reference sequence). V lost 1 base to trimming and J lost 0 bases, with 9 bases between them.

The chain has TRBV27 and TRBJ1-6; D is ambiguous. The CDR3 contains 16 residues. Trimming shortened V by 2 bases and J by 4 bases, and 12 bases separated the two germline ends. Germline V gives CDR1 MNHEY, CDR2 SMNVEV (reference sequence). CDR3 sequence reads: CASSLTGRAYNSPLHF. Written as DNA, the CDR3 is TGTGCCAGCAGTTTAACTGGGAGGGCATATAATTCACCCCTCCACTTT.

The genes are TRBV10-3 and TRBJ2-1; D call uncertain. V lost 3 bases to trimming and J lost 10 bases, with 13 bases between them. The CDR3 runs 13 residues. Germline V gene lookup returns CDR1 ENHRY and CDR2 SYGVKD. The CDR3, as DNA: TGTGCCATCAGTGACCGGGTATTGGAGGAGCAGTTCTTC. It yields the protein CAISDRVLEEQFF.

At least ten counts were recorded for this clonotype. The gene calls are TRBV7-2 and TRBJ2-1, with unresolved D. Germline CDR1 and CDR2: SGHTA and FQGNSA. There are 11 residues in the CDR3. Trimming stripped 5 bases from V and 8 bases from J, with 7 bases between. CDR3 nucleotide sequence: TGTGCCAGCAGCACCAGAGATGAGCAGTTCTTC. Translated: CASSTRDEQFF.

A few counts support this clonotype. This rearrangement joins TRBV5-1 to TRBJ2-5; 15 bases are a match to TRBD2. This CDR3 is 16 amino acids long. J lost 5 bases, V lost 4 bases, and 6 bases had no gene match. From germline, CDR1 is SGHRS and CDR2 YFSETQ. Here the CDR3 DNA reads TGCGCCAGCAGCGAAGGACTAGCGGGGGGGCGGGAGACCCAGTACTTC. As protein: CASSEGLAGGRETQYF.

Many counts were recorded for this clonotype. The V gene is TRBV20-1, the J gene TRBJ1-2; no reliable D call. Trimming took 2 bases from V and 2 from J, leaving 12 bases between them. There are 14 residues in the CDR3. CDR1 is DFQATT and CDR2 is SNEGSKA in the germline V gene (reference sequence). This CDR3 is CSARSHSINYGYTF. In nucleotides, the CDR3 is TGCAGTGCTAGATCGCACAGCATCAACTATGGCTACACCTTC.

CDR3 in amino acids: CASSLALLFGKGEQYF. DNA for the CDR3: TGTGCCAGCAGTTTGGCTCTTCTTTTCGGGAAGGGCGAGCAGTACTTC. The V call is TRBV6-2 or TRBV6-3, the J call TRBJ2-5, with a weak D call TRBD2 (5 bases). TRBJ2-7 explains the end of the DNA better; the J call may be wrong. The CDR3 sequence is 16 residues long. CDR1 and CDR2 from the germline V gene are MNHEY and SVGEGT.

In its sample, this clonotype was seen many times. The CDR3 loop reads CATSGGKTTTGSTQETQYF. DNA of the CDR3: TGTGCCACCAGTGGGGGGAAGACCACCACAGGGAGTACTCAAGAGACCCAGTACTTC. The chain couples TRBV24-1 to TRBJ2-5, with D maybe TRBD1 (6 bases). The V and J ends lost 5 bases and 2 bases respectively, with 26 bases between them. Germline CDR1 reads KGHDR; CDR2 reads SFDVKD. The CDR3 is 19 amino acids.

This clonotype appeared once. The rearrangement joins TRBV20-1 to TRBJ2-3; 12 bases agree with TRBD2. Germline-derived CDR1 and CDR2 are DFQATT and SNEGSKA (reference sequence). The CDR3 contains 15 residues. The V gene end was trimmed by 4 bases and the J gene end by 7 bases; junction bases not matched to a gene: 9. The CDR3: CSATLTSGSVNTQYF. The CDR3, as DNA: TGCAGTGCTACCCTGACTAGCGGGAGTGTAAATACGCAGTATTTT.

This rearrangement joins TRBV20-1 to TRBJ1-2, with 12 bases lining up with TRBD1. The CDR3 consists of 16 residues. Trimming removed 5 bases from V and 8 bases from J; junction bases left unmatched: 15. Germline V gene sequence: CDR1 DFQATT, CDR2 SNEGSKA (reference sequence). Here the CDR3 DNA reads TGCAGTGCTCCAATACAACCGGGACAGGGGGCTGAGGGCTACACCTTC. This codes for CSAPIQPGQGAEGYTF.

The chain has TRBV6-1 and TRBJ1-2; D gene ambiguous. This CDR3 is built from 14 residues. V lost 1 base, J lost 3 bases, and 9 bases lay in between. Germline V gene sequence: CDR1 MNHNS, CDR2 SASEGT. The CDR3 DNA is TGTGCCAGCAGTGAAGGGGAATGGGACTATGGCTACACCTTC. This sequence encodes CASSEGEWDYGYTF.